Listed below are T cell receptor beta chains from one sample, sequenced in a study of cytomegalovirus exposure and HLA in healthy donors. The protocol was immunoSEQ multiplex PCR, while the TCRdb copy is restricted to in-frame clones and leaves out a portion. The table includes 200,000 to 250,000 clones, just over 75% detected once. Sequenced material: PBMCs. These receptors were collected from a woman aged 55-69 years in good health and CMV-seropositive. Both conserved end residues are part of each CDR3. A D gene is named only where the DNA matches it firmly. For some rows the clone size is stated as once, few or many, or as a class when expanded; others skip it.

V gene,clone size,D gene,CDR3 length,J gene,CDR3 DNA,CDR3 protein
TRBV5-1,.,TRBD1,17,TRBJ2-5,TGCGCCAGCAGCTTGGATAGTACCGGGACAGGGGGAGAGACCCAGTACTTC,CASSLDSTGTGGETQYF
TRBV10-3,.,TRBD2,15,TRBJ2-1,TGTGCCATCAGTGAATTGGGACTAGCGACCAATGAGCAGTTCTTC,CAISELGLATNEQFF
TRBV6-5,.,.,14,TRBJ1-1,TGTGCCAGCAGTTCCAGAGGGAGGGTGACTGAAGCTTTCTTT,CASSSRGRVTEAFF
TRBV30,few,TRBD1,13,TRBJ1-4,TGTGCCCTTTCGACAGGGGAGGCTGAAAAACTGTTTTTT,CALSTGEAEKLFF
TRBV6-5,.,.,16,TRBJ2-7,TGTGCCAGCAGTTACTATTTCTCAGGGGCGTACTACGAGCAGTACTTC,CASSYYFSGAYYEQYF
TRBV30,.,TRBD1,14,TRBJ1-1,TGTGCCTGGAGTGCCAACAGGGGGCTAGGTGAAGCTTTCTTT,CAWSANRGLGEAFF
TRBV6-1,few,TRBD1,15,TRBJ2-3,TGTGCCAGCAGTGGTGGCAGGGGGCGCACAGATACGCAGTATTTT,CASSGGRGRTDTQYF
TRBV10-1,.,TRBD2,16,TRBJ2-5,TGCGCCAGCAGTAACCCTAGCGGGAATCTCCAAGAGACCCAGTACTTC,CASSNPSGNLQETQYF
TRBV6-5,.,TRBD1,16,TRBJ2-7,TGTGCCAGCAGTTACTCATACCGGACAGGGAGGTCCGAGCAGTACTTC,CASSYSYRTGRSEQYF
TRBV30,.,.,10,TRBJ2-2,TGTGCCTGGGCGTCCGGGGAGCTGTTTTTT,CAWASGELFF
TRBV7-8,.,TRBD1,15,TRBJ1-4,TGTGCCAGCAGGCGATCAGGGGGCGTAGGTGAAAAACTGTTTTTT,CASRRSGGVGEKLFF
TRBV5-1,once,.,16,TRBJ2-3,TGCGCCAGCCACTTGCGAGGATCCGGGATCACAGATACGCAGTATTTT,CASHLRGSGITDTQYF
TRBV5-1,.,.,14,TRBJ1-1,TGCGCCAGCAGCTTGAACAGTGGGAGCACTGAAGCTTTCTTT,CASSLNSGSTEAFF
TRBV7-9,few,.,16,TRBJ2-3,TGTGCCAGCAGCTTAGACCTGGACTATCTCACAGATACGCAGTATTTT,CASSLDLDYLTDTQYF
TRBV6-6,.,.,13,TRBJ1-1,TGTGCCAGCCACCTCAAGCCAAACACTGAAGCTTTCTTT,CASHLKPNTEAFF
TRBV9,.,TRBD2,18,TRBJ2-3,TGTGCCAGCAGCGTAGGGAGCGGGAGGGCCGGGGAGACAGATACGCAGTATTTT,CASSVGSGRAGETDTQYF
TRBV30,.,.,13,TRBJ2-5,TGTGCCTGGAGGACAACGCATCTAGAGACCCAGTACTTC,CAWRTTHLETQYF
TRBV7-9,.,TRBD1,15,TRBJ1-5,TGTTCCAGCAGCTTATCTAGGCAGGGGGATCAGCCCCAGCATTTT,CSSSLSRQGDQPQHF
TRBV5-6,.,TRBD1,15,TRBJ1-2,TGTGCCAGCAGCGCACACCGTGCAGGGGGCTATGGCTACACCTTC,CASSAHRAGGYGYTF
TRBV5-4,once,TRBD2,16,TRBJ2-7,TGTGCCAGCAGCCCGGGGGCAGCGGGAGGGCCTGACGAGCAGTACTTC,CASSPGAAGGPDEQYF
TRBV29-1,.,.,14,TRBJ2-3,TGCAGCGTTGAATTAGGGGGAGGGACAGATACGCAGTATTTT,CSVELGGGTDTQYF
TRBV2,.,TRBD1,14,TRBJ2-1,TGTGCCAGGTCAGGACAGGGATCCTACAATGAGCAGTTCTTC,CARSGQGSYNEQFF
TRBV27,once,.,13,TRBJ2-7,TGTGCCAGCAGTTTCAGGGGAACCCTCGAGCAGTACTTC,CASSFRGTLEQYF
TRBV7-3,.,TRBD2,12,TRBJ2-1,TGTGCCAGCAGCTTTCTAGCGGGGGGCCAGTTCTTC,CASSFLAGGQFF
TRBV18,few,.,13,TRBJ1-1,TGTGCCAGCTCACCGGGACAGAACACTGAAGCTTTCTTT,CASSPGQNTEAFF
TRBV4-2,.,TRBD2,17,TRBJ2-3,TGTGCCAGCAGCCAACCCCGGGGGGGAGCTAGCACAGATACGCAGTATTTT,CASSQPRGGASTDTQYF
TRBV9,.,.,13,TRBJ2-2,TGTGCCAGCAGCGTGGCTCGGGCGGGTTCGCTGTTTTTT,CASSVARAGSLFF
TRBV6-1,.,.,14,TRBJ1-5,TGTGCCAGCAGGGGACACCATAGCAATCAGCCCCAGCATTTT,CASRGHHSNQPQHF
TRBV7-9,.,.,12,TRBJ1-1,TGTGCCAGCAGCTTAGTCGTCACTGAAGCTTTCTTT,CASSLVVTEAFF
TRBV5-4,.,TRBD1,15,TRBJ2-5,TGTGCCAGCAGCTCGAGACAGGGTACCCAAGAGACCCAGTACTTC,CASSSRQGTQETQYF
TRBV7-9,.,TRBD2,16,TRBJ2-5,TGTGCCAGCAGCGGCCGGGGAGGGTCTTTTCAAGAGACCCAGTACTTC,CASSGRGGSFQETQYF
TRBV5-1,.,.,12,TRBJ2-7,TGCGCCAGCAGCTTGTCATCCTACGAGCAGTACTTC,CASSLSSYEQYF
TRBV6-5,few,.,15,TRBJ2-7,TGTGCCAGCAGTTACTCAATTCTGGCGGCCTACGAGCAGTACTTC,CASSYSILAAYEQYF
TRBV7-6,.,TRBD1,14,TRBJ1-1,TGTGCCAGCAGCTCGGGGACAGTCAACACTGAAGCTTTCTTT,CASSSGTVNTEAFF
TRBV11-2,.,.,14,TRBJ1-1,TGTGCCAGCAGCTTCTCCAGGATGAACACTGAAGCTTTCTTT,CASSFSRMNTEAFF
TRBV18,.,.,16,TRBJ2-1,TGTGCCAGCTCACCGGTGGGAACAGGGACCGCCTATGAGCAGTTCTTC,CASSPVGTGTAYEQFF
TRBV6-1,.,TRBD2,15,TRBJ2-3,TGTGCCAGCAGTGATAAGTCGGCGGGGGCAGATACGCAGTATTTT,CASSDKSAGADTQYF
TRBV27,.,.,13,TRBJ1-2,TGTGCCAGTGGATTGACAGCTAACTATGGCTACACCTTC,CASGLTANYGYTF
TRBV18,.,.,14,TRBJ1-1,TGTGCCAGCTCTGGAGGACAGATGAACACTGAAGCTTTCTTT,CASSGGQMNTEAFF
TRBV19,.,.,13,TRBJ2-1,TGTGCCAGTAGGGAGATCCCCTACAATGAGCAGTTCTTC,CASREIPYNEQFF
TRBV4-1,.,.,14,TRBJ1-2,TGCGCCAGCAGCCAAGGGGGACAACCCTATGGCTACACCTTC,CASSQGGQPYGYTF
TRBV5-1,once,TRBD2,16,TRBJ2-3,TGCGCCAGCAGCTTGGCCGGGGGACTAGCAAGGGATACGCAGTATTTT,CASSLAGGLARDTQYF
TRBV19,.,TRBD1,13,TRBJ1-1,TGTGCCAGTACTACGACAGGGGGCGGTGAAGCTTTCTTT,CASTTTGGGEAFF
TRBV11-2,.,.,13,TRBJ2-5,TGTGCCAGCAGCACTAATCAAAGGGAGACCCAGTACTTC,CASSTNQRETQYF
TRBV10-1,.,.,12,TRBJ1-5,TGCGCCAGCAGTTCAGGGGATCAGCCCCAGCATTTT,CASSSGDQPQHF